This record concerns one T cell receptor (beta chain) sequence. Its antigen remains undetermined. Base qualities are not at hand, and no much larger clone is one base apart. The data were taken from a study of shared clonotypes between healthy human individuals (dated by TCRdb to the early 2020s). A note on the overall study: Two women and a few men aged 18 to 49 years were included in the cohort. Blood TCR repertoires of four to six healthy adults were deeply sequenced to estimate repertoire size and the extent of clonotype sharing between individuals. Libraries were prepared and TCR repertoires were sequenced by different laboratories using diverse techniques, in order to increase sequencing depth and limit assay-specific biases. Leukapheresis yielded between about 0.9 and 9.5 billion PBMCs per donor. General conclusions and limits of the study: Pairwise subsampling led to the expectation that sequencing depth would affect the degree of clonotype sharing among donors. The small number of donors limited the genetic and exposure-history diversity represented. Sampling was limited to blood, and TCR repertoires in tissue likely differ from TCR repertoires in blood.

Healthy HIV-negative adults with no recently reported acute infections or vaccinations were included as donors. Only Caucasian adults living in Nashville, Tennessee, USA were represented among the donors. For unsorted samples, tens of millions of PBMCs were counted and genomic DNA was extracted with the QIAamp DNA Blood Mini kit. Blood was collected by leukapheresis, and PBMCs were isolated by Ficoll-Histopaque density gradient centrifugation and then cryopreserved in liquid nitrogen vapor phase. Germline trimming amounts to 5 bases on V and 5 bases on J, with 9 as the count of junction bases outside the gene matches. The CDR3, from cysteine to phenylalanine, totals 15 residues. The kept DNA is CDR3 alone, 45 bases in frame from the first base. The germline V gene encodes CDR1 SGHAT and CDR2 FQNNGV. Using the deep immunoSEQ assay, multiplex PCR amplified TCR CDR3 regions from genomic DNA. For each cell subset, the extracted genomic DNA was distributed evenly across all wells of several immunoSEQ 96-well plates, and each plate served as one replicate. For unsorted PBMC, roughly 330 ng genomic DNA, equal to 25,000 to 35,000 T cell genomes, was loaded into each replicate PCR. Unsorted PBMC genomic DNA was sequenced across ten immunoSEQ deep assay plates. The purified libraries were quantified using a Qubit 3.0 fluorometer, sized with a Bioanalyzer 2100, and then quantified again using the KAPA Library Quantification kit. A separate single-read 150-cycle Illumina NextSeq 550 flow cell was used to sequence each immunoSEQ 96-well plate. For the original study's pipeline: Because the immunoSEQ output included only junctional sequences and no quality scores, the filtering could not be the same as the filtering used for full-length reads. Sequences were annotated with PyIR, a Python wrapper for IgBLAST v1.9, and V/J genes and CDR3 were assigned using IMGT germline references. Reads with weak V/J assignments (E-value above 1e-6), missing CDR3, stop codons, out-of-frame junctions, or ambiguous translated residues were removed. V3J clonotypes were defined as sequences sharing the same inferred V gene, J gene, and CDR3 amino acid sequence. Percentage overlap between repertoires was computed as shared unique clonotypes divided by the size of the smaller repertoire. Repertoire richness was assessed with RTK rarefaction, the Chao1 estimator, and Recon v2.1 estimates of unobserved clonotypes. In its TCRdb copy, this immuneACCESS table keeps in-frame sequences only and misses some clones. Where compared with another copy, unresolved V genes explain less than half of these, and the others have no known cause. V and J calls and clone size come straight from that table; D and trimming were deduced from the DNA. The sample records some 500,000 clones, 60% to 80% of which are singletons. Of the sample, more than 10% is held by the ten largest clones.

This TCR was sampled from a woman aged 40 to 50 in good health. Some clones in this sample may be carry-over from other donors' samples. Input material: PBMCs. The sequence joins TRBV11-2 to TRBJ2-1; 7 of the junction bases match TRBD2. In nucleotide form, the sequence is TGTGCCAGCAGCCCCGGACTAGGTCCCCACAATGAGCAGTTCTTC. The encoded protein is CASSPGLGPHNEQFF.